This T cell receptor (beta chain) comes out of a study of regulatory T cells in long-lasting Graves disease (dated by TCRdb to the early 2020s). A note on the overall study: Patients with newly diagnosed Graves' disease had been on antithyroid drugs for under 3 months. Patients with persistent Graves' disease were compared with patients with newly diagnosed Graves' disease using TCR sequencing and RNA sequencing of peripheral blood. The study took place in China and was registered as a clinical trial. A total of about 35 samples underwent TCR sequencing, from 13 patients with persistent Graves' disease and some 20 patients with newly diagnosed Graves' disease.

The time point label corresponds to: newly diagnosed GD, antithyroid drugs for less than 3 months. For both TCR sequencing and RNA sequencing, RNA was extracted from PBMCs using TRIzol. The diagnosis of Graves' disease was made according to American Thyroid Association guidelines. The patients came from an endocrinology department in Xi'an, China. Each patient gave about 9.1 milliliters of peripheral blood, collected in an EDTA anticoagulant tube. Ficoll Paque Plus density gradient separation was used to isolate PBMCs, and no additional T cell sorting was done. RNA quality was checked with an Agilent 2100 Bioanalyzer and agarose gel, and concentration with a NanoDrop 2000. The paper as a whole reports these results and caveats: Compared with newly diagnosed patients, patients with persistent Graves' disease had lower TCR Shannon entropy and fewer highly expanded clones, which suggests clonal expansion. Sequencing and analysis were limited to the TCR beta chain. As a limitation, the authors acknowledged that the small sample size may reduce accuracy. Preferential use of TRBV28, TRBJ1-2 and TRBJ2-5 was observed in persistent disease, whereas TRBV20-1 and TRBJ2-1 were favored in newly diagnosed disease. Peripheral blood alone was examined, since thyroid tissue, which constituted the primary lesion, could not be accessed. Persistent patients shared more public clonotypes among themselves (more than 2,500) than newly diagnosed patients did (more than 850).

The CDR3 runs 15 amino acids, cysteine and phenylalanine included. Just the 45-base CDR3 DNA is kept, in frame starting at base 1. Per the germline V gene, MNHNS is the CDR1 and SASEGT is the CDR2. V drops 3 bases and J drops 0 bases, leaving 9 bases in between. This clonotype was seen repeatedly, ten times or more. Its antigen remains unidentified. No base qualities exist here, and no much larger clone lies one base off it. Library preparation was by multiplex PCR. The instrument was an Illumina HiSeq 4000. CDR3 regions were amplified by Arm-PCR with iRepertoire HTBI primers to construct TCR beta libraries. Gel purification was performed on PCR products prior to sequencing. The source study handled its data this way. Gene usage analysis of CDR3 amino acid clonotypes relied on the 55 to 80 TRBV and 13 to 15 TRBJ segments identified across samples. COPE and FqMerger were used to merge filtered high-quality paired reads into contigs. BLAST was used to align contigs to IMGT TRBV, TRBD and TRBJ reference genes, with CDR3 defined following IMGT. Clonotypes above 0.1% frequency were classified as highly expanded clones. Shannon entropy served as the measure of repertoire diversity, while the Gini coefficient captured V-J evenness. Public clonotypes were defined as clonotypes shared by more than one individual. TCRdb handled the public reads itself, with Q25 trimming in fastp and clone calling in MiXCR, and kept productive beta chains. All rows with the same CDR3 protein become a single entry with the most common DNA and genes. TCRdb's processing, not the study's, gives the V and J calls here. In this sample the table shows 450,000 to 700,000 distinct CDR3 sequences, approximately 12% of which occur a single time. The ten largest make up roughly a tenth of the sample.

These data also formed part of another study, on T cells in Graves' hyperthyroidism and ophthalmopathy. The second study's authors report: Graves' hyperthyroidism was defined as stable when no progression to ophthalmopathy occurred over 18 months of follow-up. Hyperthyroidism patients were newly diagnosed, with disease duration under 2 months, and aged 18 to 65 years. The study excluded patients with uncontrolled infections, other autoimmune diseases, pregnancy or lactation. Clinical symptoms, serum thyroxine and TRAb, thyroid ultrasound, and orbital computed tomography formed the basis for the diagnoses. The TCR CDR3 was subjected to a first round of RT-PCR using the HTBI primer set and the Qiagen OneStep RT-PCR kit. Most expanded thyroid clonotypes (frequency above 0.001) were also found in blood, which suggests that blood repertoires may mirror thyroid immune responses. In cross-validation, a model built on a 13 V-J signature told ophthalmopathy apart from stable hyperthyroidism with approximately 90% sensitivity and about 81% specificity, and in testing the same model reached 80%/75%. In validation, the model predicted progression to ophthalmopathy with around 71% sensitivity and 72% to 85% specificity, a median of around six months before onset. To identify TCR V-J signatures that set the groups apart, the researchers used a discovery cohort of 95 to 100 patients, made up of around 42 with Graves' ophthalmopathy and some 60 with stable Graves' hyperthyroidism. Prospective prediction of ophthalmopathy was tested in an independent validation cohort consisting of 18 to 20 hyperthyroidism patients and around 17 patients who later progressed to ophthalmopathy. The approximately 95 discovery patients were divided at random into training and test sets in a 7:3 ratio. Thyroid tissue and blood T-cell repertoires from about 6 Graves' hyperthyroidism patients were also compared in the study. After blood sampling, hyperthyroidism patients were treated with methimazole at a starting dose of 30 mg daily, and ophthalmopathy patients were treated with high-dose intravenous methylprednisolone. A second multiplex PCR round built the libraries, followed by size selection and purification. The libraries were sequenced on an Illumina HiSeq2000 using paired-end 100 bp reads. SOAPnuke was used to process the raw data, with reads discarded if the reads contained adapters or uncalled bases, had a mean Phred below 15, or lacked an exact constant-primer or identifier match. COPE v1.2.5 was used to merge high-quality paired reads, and clonotypes were defined as unique nucleotide sequences. MiTCR v1.1 was used to align the clonotypes against IMGT TRBV, TRBD and TRBJ reference segments. Analysis was restricted to V-J combinations with a frequency above 0.0001, which covered roughly 99% of repertoires. The TCS score was defined as the ratio of F50 (clonal expansion) to E x V (chaos), calculated using BLOSUM62-based TCRdist between CDR3 peptides within each V-J. Welch's t-statistics and random forest reduced just over 500 V-J features to about 13, which were used in a naive Bayes classifier (R e1071). No statistical method was used to set the sample size in advance, and investigators knew the group allocation. TCR Vbeta CDR3 sequencing of roughly 140 peripheral blood samples (around 45 ophthalmopathy, 75 hyperthyroidism and 17 progressor patients) is reported in the paper.

This TCR was recovered from a man younger than 45 with Graves disease. Donor details come from another sample of the same person, matched by shared clones. This receptor chain uses TRBV6-1 and TRBJ1-3, with no reliable assignment of the D segment. Sequenced material: peripheral blood mononuclear cells (PBMCs), taken at new diagnosis, from a patient treated with antithyroid drugs. The CDR3 protein: CASSEDPGSGNTIYF. The DNA sequence is as follows: TGTGCCAGCAGTGAGGACCCTGGCTCTGGAAACACCATATATTTT.